These 24 T cell receptor beta chains were all obtained from the same sample, sequenced in a study of blood T cell repertoires in COVID-19. Method: immunoSEQ multiplex PCR; TCRdb's copy keeps in-frame clones and lacks some. Of a few hundred thousand clones in the sample, about 89% are singletons; the top ten hold approximately 3%. The sequenced sample consisted of peripheral blood. These receptors were taken from a woman aged 30 to 39 with COVID-19, enrolled during active disease.

The rearrangement joins TRBV19 to TRBJ1-4, with no clear D. CDR1 and CDR2 (germline): LNHDA, SQIVND (reference sequence). This CDR3 region has 14 residues. Trimming left V 3 bases short and J 3 bases short, with 8 bases between. CDR3 sequence reads: CASSIGSSNEKLFF. The CDR3 DNA follows: TGTGCCAGTAGTATTGGGAGCTCTAATGAAAAACTGTTTTTT.

The gene calls are TRBV7-2 and TRBJ2-1; 8 bases map to TRBD2. Germline trimming cut 5 bases from V and 1 base from J; bases unmatched to any gene: 4. The germline CDR1 and CDR2 sequences are SGHTA and FQGNSA. This CDR3 contains 15 residues. This CDR3 is CASSKLAESYNEQFF. Here the CDR3 DNA reads TGTGCCAGCAGCAAACTAGCGGAGTCCTACAATGAGCAGTTCTTC.

This rearrangement joins TRBV7-9 to TRBJ2-3; 7 nucleotides agree with TRBD1. CDR1 and CDR2 from the germline V gene are SEHNR and FQNEAQ (reference sequence). The CDR3 totals 16 residues. J was trimmed by 7 bases and V by 3 bases; bases with no gene match: 13. CDR3 loop: CASSFQTGRKPHTQYF. The CDR3 DNA reads TGTGCCAGCAGCTTTCAGACAGGGAGAAAGCCGCATACGCAGTATTTT.

This rearrangement joins TRBV2 to TRBJ1-4; D possibly corresponds to TRBD1 (6 bases). Germline lookup yields CDR1 SNHLY and CDR2 FYNNEI. The V gene lost 4 bases and the J gene lost 5 bases, with 14 bases spanning the gap. The CDR3 runs to 15 residues. For the CDR3, the DNA is TGTGCCAGCAGTGTACTGGACAGTCCCAATGAAAAACTGTTTTTT. Protein: CASSVLDSPNEKLFF.

This chain links TRBV18 with TRBJ2-7; 7 nucleotides match TRBD2. The CDR3 runs 18 residues. Germline values: CDR1 KGHSH, CDR2 LQKENI. Losses at the gene ends were 3 bases for V and 3 bases for J; bases not matched to a gene: 17. CDR3 sequence: CASSPDWAAGRRIYEQYF. CDR3 bases: TGTGCCAGCTCACCTGATTGGGCAGCGGGGAGGAGGATCTACGAGCAGTACTTC.

This clone was seen more than once but under ten times. This sequence joins TRBV24-1 and TRBJ2-1; D might be TRBD2 (6 bases). In germline, CDR1 is KGHDR, CDR2 SFDVKD. The CDR3 is 14 residues long. With 3 bases removed from V and 6 bases from J, the gap between germline ends came to 11 bases. CDR3 sequence reads: CATSDLTSLNEQFF. The CDR3 coding sequence is TGTGCCACCAGTGATCTGACTAGTCTCAATGAGCAGTTCTTC.

The rearrangement joins TRBV28 to TRBJ2-5, with D possibly being TRBD2 (6 bases). This CDR3 has 17 amino acids. V was pared by 7 bases and J by 2 bases, with 23 bases between. The germline V gene has CDR1 MDHEN and CDR2 SYDVKM. CDR3 coding DNA: TGTGCCAGCACGGGCCGGGGGTTACGTGTAGGACAAGAGACCCAGTACTTC. Translation: CASTGRGLRVGQETQYF.

The V call is TRBV2, the J call TRBJ1-5; D is unresolved. Germline-derived CDR1 and CDR2 are SNHLY and FYNNEI. The CDR3 contains 14 residues. Trimming stripped 4 bases from V and 1 base from J, with 8 bases between. CDR3 amino acids: CASSGYRSNQPQHF. The CDR3 nucleotides read TGTGCCAGCAGTGGATACAGAAGCAATCAGCCCCAGCATTTT. Full variable domain (remainder filled in from reference TRBV2 and TRBJ1-5): EPEVTQTPSHQVTQMGQEVILRCVPISNHLYFYWYRQILGQKVEFLVSFYNNEISEKSEIFDDQFSVERPDGSNFTLKIRSTKLEDSAMYFCASSGYRSNQPQHFGDGTRLSIL.

The chain combines TRBV11-2 with TRBJ2-2; D is possibly TRBD1 (6 bases). Trimming took off 5 bases at V and 7 bases at J, with 11 bases between the two ends. The CDR3 totals 13 residues. Germline-derived CDR1 and CDR2 are SGHAT and FQNNGV. The CDR3 nucleotides are TGTGCCAGCAGCCGTTGGACAGACGGGGAGCTGTTTTTT. Protein: CASSRWTDGELFF.

The V gene is TRBV7-2, the J gene TRBJ2-7, with 11 bases aligning to TRBD2. The V gene end was trimmed by 5 bases and the J gene end by 3 bases; junction bases not matched to a gene: 15. This CDR3 is built from 18 residues. Germline CDR1 and CDR2: SGHTA and FQGNSA. CDR3 amino acids: CASSQTRIPGLADYEQYV. CDR3 coding DNA: TGTGCCAGCAGCCAAACGCGCATACCGGGACTAGCGGACTACGAGCAGTACGTC.

The chain has TRBV11-2 and TRBJ2-3; TRBD1 agrees at 7 bases. After removal of 0 bases from V and 2 bases from J, the junction contained 8 bases not matched to a gene. In germline, CDR1 is SGHAT, CDR2 FQNNGV. This CDR3 is built from 17 residues. The CDR3 is CASSLDQEGANTDTQYF. The CDR3 DNA reads as TGTGCCAGCAGCTTAGATCAAGAGGGGGCCAACACAGATACGCAGTATTTT.

The genes are TRBV11-3 and TRBJ2-3; 7 nucleotides match TRBD2. The CDR3 runs 15 residues. V lost 5 bases, J lost 4 bases, and 9 bases stayed unmatched. Per the germline V gene, CDR1 is SGHNT and CDR2 is YENEEA. CDR3 sequence (DNA): TGTGCCAGCAGCGTAGGCGGGAGCGGCCCAGATACGCAGTATTTT. Protein sequence: CASSVGGSGPDTQYF.

CDR3 residues: CSAMGDSLETQYF. For the CDR3, the DNA is TGCAGCGCTATGGGGGACAGCCTAGAGACCCAGTACTTC. This chain connects TRBV29-1 to TRBJ2-5, with 7 bases aligning to TRBD1. Trimming cost V 7 bases and J 4 bases; bases outside gene matches: 9. In germline, CDR1 is SQVTM, CDR2 ANQGSEA. There are 13 residues in the CDR3.

This chain uses TRBV7-9 with TRBJ2-7, with TRBD2 identical over 7 bases. V lost 5 bases and J lost 9; bases outside the gene matches: 25. CDR3 length: 18 amino acids. Looked up from germline, CDR1 is SEHNR and CDR2 is FQNEAQ (reference sequence). CDR3 residues: CASSPKRGGLISRGGQYF. DNA for the CDR3: TGTGCCAGCAGCCCTAAGAGGGGAGGTCTGATTTCACGCGGGGGGCAGTACTTC.

The V gene is TRBV5-4, the J gene TRBJ2-3, with 7 nucleotides matching TRBD2. Trimming cost V 3 bases and J 0 bases; bases outside gene matches: 10. Looked up from germline, CDR1 is SGHNT and CDR2 is YYREEE (reference sequence). The CDR3 extends over 17 amino acids. In nucleotides, the CDR3 is TGTGCCAGCAGCTCCAGCGGGACGGGACTTAGCACAGATACGCAGTATTTT. Translation: CASSSSGTGLSTDTQYF.

V usage is TRBV10-3 and J usage is TRBJ2-7; possibly TRBD1 for D (5 bases). V dropped 3 bases and J dropped 5 bases, with 17 bases sitting between them. The CDR3 loop spans 15 amino acids. CDR1 ENHRY and CDR2 SYGVKD come from the germline V gene. CDR3 in amino acids: CAISEFGQGDNEQYF. The CDR3, as DNA: TGTGCCATCAGTGAATTCGGACAAGGGGATAACGAGCAGTACTTC.

V and J are TRBV19 and TRBJ2-2, with 12 bases lining up with TRBD1. V trimming: 7 bases; J trimming: 1 base; junction bases outside the gene matches: 28. CDR1 LNHDA and CDR2 SQIVND come from the germline V gene (reference sequence). The CDR3 sequence is 24 residues long. CDR3 sequence (DNA): TGTGCCAGTAAACTCCGGTTTGGGACAGGGGGCTCTCCACTTAGCGGGAGGAACACCGGGGAGCTGTTTTTT. Translating gives CASKLRFGTGGSPLSGRNTGELFF.

The chain combines TRBV12-5 with TRBJ2-1; perhaps TRBD2 as D (6 bases). V was trimmed by 4 bases and J by 2 bases, leaving 12 bases between them. Germline V CDR1 and CDR2: LGHNT, FRNRAP. This CDR3 spans 15 amino acids. The CDR3 DNA reads as TGTGCTAGTGGTTCACTAGCCGGGGCCTACAATGAGCAGTTCTTC. This encodes CASGSLAGAYNEQFF.

This clone came up once. V usage is TRBV2 and J usage is TRBJ1-6; TRBD1 is a possible D gene (5 bases). The V gene's germline CDR1 is SNHLY and CDR2 FYNNEI. The CDR3 is 15 residues long. Trimming stripped 4 bases from V and 5 bases from J, with 12 bases between. CDR3 nucleotide sequence: TGTGCCAGCAGTGCTGCGGGACGGAATAATTCACCCCTCCACTTT. It encodes CASSAAGRNNSPLHF.

In the case of this clone: The sample carries other DNA sequences with the same CDR3. The chain employs TRBV19 and TRBJ2-1, with 11 bases fitting TRBD2. Looked up from germline, CDR1 is LNHDA and CDR2 is SQIVND (reference sequence). The CDR3 consists of 15 residues. V dropped 3 bases and J dropped 6; count of bases not matched to a gene: 4. The CDR3 protein is CASSMGLAGGNEQFF. CDR3 nucleotide sequence: TGTGCCAGTAGTATGGGGCTAGCGGGAGGCAATGAGCAGTTCTTC.

The CDR3 reads CASSDATREETQYF. CDR3 sequence (DNA): TGTGCCAGCAGCGATGCGACTAGAGAAGAGACCCAGTACTTC. The chain has TRBV5-6 and TRBJ2-5; the D gene is possibly TRBD2 (6 bases). The CDR3 is made up of 14 amino acids. Germline CDR1 and CDR2: SGHDT and YYEEEE. V was clipped by 4 bases and J by 3 bases, with 13 bases between them.

This chain uses TRBV29-1 with TRBJ2-7; no definite D call. This CDR3 is built from 12 residues. The V gene's germline CDR1 is SQVTM and CDR2 ANQGSEA. V was pared by 3 bases and J by 2 bases, with 8 bases between. The CDR3 loop reads CSVETGAYEQYF. Written as DNA, the CDR3 is TGCAGCGTTGAGACTGGCGCCTACGAGCAGTACTTC.

The rearrangement uses TRBV3-1 (or the pseudogene TRBV3-2) and TRBJ2-1, with D unclear. The CDR3 consists of 18 residues. CDR1 is LGHDT and CDR2 is YNNKEL in the germline V gene (reference sequence). Trimming shortened V by 3 bases and J by 1 base, and 19 bases separated the two germline ends. The CDR3 region has the DNA TGTGCCAGCAGCCACCGTGGTGCTGGTTACATGTCCTACAATGAGCAGTTCTTC. Residues: CASSHRGAGYMSYNEQFF.

Details on this clone: An end of the junction differs from the germline gene, which may be a read error. The chain employs TRBV18 and TRBJ1-5; D is unclear. CDR1 is KGHSH, CDR2 LQKENI, per germline. The length of the CDR3 is 14 residues. CDR3 amino acids: CASSPQQSDQSQHF. In DNA, the CDR3 is TGTGCCAGCTCACCACAACAGTCTGATCAGTCCCAGCATTTT.